The clone carrying this T cell receptor beta chain was counted only a few times. The antigen remains unidentified. The data were obtained in a study of cytomegalovirus exposure and HLA in healthy donors. Study-level results: A later analysis found that most CMV-associated TCR beta chains appeared HLA-restricted.

The trim removed 5 bases at V and 3 bases at J, leaving 5 bases unmatched. Per the germline V gene, CDR1 is PRHDT and CDR2 is FYEKMQ (reference sequence). The CDR3 is 17 residues long. PCR employed 60 Vbeta and 13 Jbeta primers. Produced via immunoSEQ multiplex PCR; TCRdb's table is partial and in-frame only. The sample contains roughly 120,000 clones, approximately 8% of which appear only once. The rearrangement uses TRBV13 and TRBJ1-6, with 12 bases lining up with TRBD1. This TCR came from a middle-aged woman in good health and CMV-seropositive. Sequenced: PBMCs. The CDR3 spells CASSQGQGAVYNSPLHF. As DNA, the CDR3 is TGTGCCAGCAGCCAGGGACAGGGGGCCGTCTATAATTCACCCCTCCACTTT. Together with reference TRBV13 and TRBJ1-6, the CDR3 gives the full variable domain: AAGVIQSPRHLIKEKRETATLKCYPIPRHDTVYWYQQGPGQDPQFLISFYEKMQSDKGSIPDRFSAQQFSDYHSELNMSSLELGDSALYFCASSQGQGAVYNSPLHFGNGTRLTVT.